The clone carrying this T cell receptor (beta chain) was picked up a small number of times. The record originates from a study of Graves' ophthalmopathy and Graves' hyperthyroidism. From RNA, the CDR3 regions of TCR beta chains were amplified and sequenced. Scientists carried out first-round RT-PCR using HTBI primers and then a second-round multiplex PCR. Each CDR3 protein is one row after TCRdb ran MiXCR on the multiplex PCR reads. The data hold 900,000 to 1,200,000 distinct CDR3 sequences, with roughly 35% observed a single time. The sequence derives from an adult man with Graves' hyperthyroidism. The material sequenced was peripheral blood or thyroid tissue (not recorded which).

The CDR3 region is CASSRQEGAGELFF. DNA of the CDR3: TGTGCCAGCAGTCGACAGGAGGGTGCCGGGGAGCTGTTTTTT. J is TRBJ2-2 and V is TRBV12-3 or TRBV12-4, with D perhaps being TRBD1 or TRBD2 (6 bases each). The CDR3 length is 14 residues. Trimming took 5 bases from V and 6 from J, leaving 13 bases between them.